The entry that follows covers one T cell receptor beta chain sequence. Its target is not known. This CDR3 is 12 amino acids long. V dropped 5 bases and J dropped 2 bases, with 9 bases sitting between them. The germline gives CDR1 SQVTM, CDR2 ANQGSEA. The source of the sample is a study of tumor and adjacent non-tumor tissue in lung cancer. Study as a whole: Stage I to III disease affected ten to eleven men and 5 women aged about 31 to 80.

TCRbeta libraries were built with three rounds of nested PCR, modified from ARM-PCR. TCRdb re-derived calls from the multiplex PCR reads in MiXCR, one entry per CDR3 protein. The sample holds roughly 69,000 distinct CDR3 sequences, under 80% seen once. General observations from the study: Significantly higher TCR diversity was found in tumor than normal lung.

This sample's RNA came from whole unsorted tissue. Distant lung tissue was collected more than 3 cm away from the tumor edge. What was sequenced was distant non-tumor lung tissue. This sequence originates from a man between 60 and 75 years old with non-small cell lung cancer. This chain connects TRBV29-1 to TRBJ1-2; no definite D call. CDR3 region: CSVPSLNYGYTF. As DNA, the CDR3 is TGCAGCGTTCCGAGTCTGAACTATGGCTACACCTTC.